This TCR beta chain was observed in a study of OX40 agonist ivuxolimab in advanced cancers. Study results and limitations: CD4+ and CD8+ T cells in blood underwent clonal expansion by week 6 at 0.1 to 3.0 mg/kg.

The protocol was immunoSEQ multiplex PCR, while the TCRdb copy is restricted to in-frame clones and leaves out a portion. Of fewer than 70,000 clones in the sample, around 93% were seen once. Concerning this clone itself: Its antigen is unidentified.

Germline CDR1 and CDR2: WSHSY and SAAADI. The CDR3 is made up of 14 amino acids. V trimming: 7 bases; J trimming: 4 bases; junction bases outside the gene matches: 9. This TCR came from an adult with an advanced solid tumor such as melanoma, head and neck, liver or kidney cancer. The chain uses TRBV10-2 and TRBJ1-2, with 7 bases identical to TRBD1. The sequencing used CD4+ or CD8+ T cells sorted from blood, collected in a trial of the OX40 agonist ivuxolimab. The CDR3 region has the DNA TGCGCCAGCAATACCAGGGGGACCACCTATGGCTACACCTTC. Encoded protein: CASNTRGTTYGYTF.